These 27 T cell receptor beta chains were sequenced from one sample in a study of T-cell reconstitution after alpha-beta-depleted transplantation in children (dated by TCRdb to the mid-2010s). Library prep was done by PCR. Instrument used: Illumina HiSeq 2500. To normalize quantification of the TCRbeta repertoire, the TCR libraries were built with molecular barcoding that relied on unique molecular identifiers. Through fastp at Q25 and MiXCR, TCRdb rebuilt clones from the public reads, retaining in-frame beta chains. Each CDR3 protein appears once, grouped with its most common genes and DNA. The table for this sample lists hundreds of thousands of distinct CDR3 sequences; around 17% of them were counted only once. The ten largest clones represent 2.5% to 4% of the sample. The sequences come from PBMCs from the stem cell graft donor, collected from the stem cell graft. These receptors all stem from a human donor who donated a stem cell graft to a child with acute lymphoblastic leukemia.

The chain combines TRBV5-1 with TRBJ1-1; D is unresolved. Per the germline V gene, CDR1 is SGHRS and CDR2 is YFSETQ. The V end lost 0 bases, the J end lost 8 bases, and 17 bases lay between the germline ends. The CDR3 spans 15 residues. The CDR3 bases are TGCGCCAGCAGCTTGGGAAGTGTCGATTTGCTCGAAGCTTTCTTT. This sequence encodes CASSLGSVDLLEAFF.

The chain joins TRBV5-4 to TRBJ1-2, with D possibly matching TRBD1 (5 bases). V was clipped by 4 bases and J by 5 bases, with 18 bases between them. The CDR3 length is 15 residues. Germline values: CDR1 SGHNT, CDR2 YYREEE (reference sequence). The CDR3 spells CASSRTELWGYGYTF. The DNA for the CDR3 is TGTGCCAGCAGCCGTACTGAGCTTTGGGGGTATGGCTACACCTTC.

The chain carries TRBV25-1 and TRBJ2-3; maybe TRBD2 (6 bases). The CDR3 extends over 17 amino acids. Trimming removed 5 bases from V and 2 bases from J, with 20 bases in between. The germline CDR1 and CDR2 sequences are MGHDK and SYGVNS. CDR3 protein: CASSPLLGGGYTDTQYF. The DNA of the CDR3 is TGTGCCAGCAGTCCCCTTTTGGGGGGAGGATACACAGATACGCAGTATTTT.

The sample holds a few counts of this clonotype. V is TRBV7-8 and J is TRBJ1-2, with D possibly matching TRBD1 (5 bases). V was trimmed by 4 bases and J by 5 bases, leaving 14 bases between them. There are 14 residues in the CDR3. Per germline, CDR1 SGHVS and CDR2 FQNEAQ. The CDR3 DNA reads TGTGCCAGCAGCTCTAGGGAGGGGCCTTATGGCTACACCTTC. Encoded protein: CASSSREGPYGYTF.

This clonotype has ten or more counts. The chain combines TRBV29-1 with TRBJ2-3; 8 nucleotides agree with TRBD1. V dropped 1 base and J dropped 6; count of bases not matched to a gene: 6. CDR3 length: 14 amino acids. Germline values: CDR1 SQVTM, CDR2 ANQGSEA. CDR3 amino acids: CSVEGAGGSDTQYF. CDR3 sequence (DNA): TGCAGCGTTGAAGGGGCAGGGGGCTCGGATACGCAGTATTTT.

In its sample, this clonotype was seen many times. The CDR3 sequence is CASSLAGASYEQYF. CDR3 sequence (DNA): TGCGCCAGCAGCTTGGCAGGGGCCAGCTACGAGCAGTACTTC. V is TRBV5-1 and J is TRBJ2-7; possible D gene TRBD1, 6 bases. The CDR3 has 14 residues. Germline V CDR1 and CDR2: SGHRS, YFSETQ. V dropped 0 bases and J dropped 3 bases, with 10 bases sitting between them. Complete variable domain (other parts from reference TRBV5-1 and TRBJ2-7): KAGVTQTPRYLIKTRGQQVTLSCSPISGHRSVSWYQQTPGQGLQFLFEYFSETQRNKGNFPGRFSGRQFSNSRSEMNVSTLELGDSALYLCASSLAGASYEQYFGPGTRLTVT.

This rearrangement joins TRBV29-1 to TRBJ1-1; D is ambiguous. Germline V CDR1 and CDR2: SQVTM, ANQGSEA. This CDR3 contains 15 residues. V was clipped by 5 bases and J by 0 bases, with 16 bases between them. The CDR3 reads CSVSPGGLMNTEAFF. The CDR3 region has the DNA TGCAGCGTTTCCCCCGGAGGGCTCATGAACACTGAAGCTTTCTTT.

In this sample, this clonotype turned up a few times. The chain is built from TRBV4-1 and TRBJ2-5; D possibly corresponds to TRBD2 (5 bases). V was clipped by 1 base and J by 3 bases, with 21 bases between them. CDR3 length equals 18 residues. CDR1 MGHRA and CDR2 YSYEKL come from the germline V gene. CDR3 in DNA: TGCGCCAGCAGCCAAGTAGGGCGGAGGCTAGCTCTAAAAGAGACCCAGTACTTC. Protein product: CASSQVGRRLALKETQYF.

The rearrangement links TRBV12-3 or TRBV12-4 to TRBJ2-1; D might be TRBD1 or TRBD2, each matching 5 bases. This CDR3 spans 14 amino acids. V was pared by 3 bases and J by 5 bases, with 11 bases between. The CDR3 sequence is CASSFRGGHNEQFF. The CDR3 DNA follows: TGTGCCAGCAGTTTTCGGGGCGGTCACAATGAGCAGTTCTTC.

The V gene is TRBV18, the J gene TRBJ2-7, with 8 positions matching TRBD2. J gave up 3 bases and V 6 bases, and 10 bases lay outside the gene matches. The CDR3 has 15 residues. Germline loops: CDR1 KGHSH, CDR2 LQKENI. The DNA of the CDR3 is TGTGCCAGCTCCCTCATAGCGGGGACCCGCTACGAGCAGTACTTC. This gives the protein CASSLIAGTRYEQYF.

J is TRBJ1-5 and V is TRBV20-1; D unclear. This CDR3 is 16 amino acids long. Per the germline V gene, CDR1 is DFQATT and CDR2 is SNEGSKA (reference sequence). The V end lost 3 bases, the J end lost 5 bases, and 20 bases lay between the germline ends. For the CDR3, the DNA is TGCAGTGCTAGTGAACTAGAAAGGAGGGCCCATCAGCCCCAGCATTTT. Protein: CSASELERRAHQPQHF.

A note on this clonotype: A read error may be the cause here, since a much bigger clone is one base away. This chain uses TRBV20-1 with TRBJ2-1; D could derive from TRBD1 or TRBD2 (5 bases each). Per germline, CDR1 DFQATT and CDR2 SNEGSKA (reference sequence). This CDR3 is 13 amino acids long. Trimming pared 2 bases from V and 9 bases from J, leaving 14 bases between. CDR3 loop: CSARHVRGGEQFF. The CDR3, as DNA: TGCAGTGCTAGACATGTTCGTGGGGGTGAGCAGTTCTTC.

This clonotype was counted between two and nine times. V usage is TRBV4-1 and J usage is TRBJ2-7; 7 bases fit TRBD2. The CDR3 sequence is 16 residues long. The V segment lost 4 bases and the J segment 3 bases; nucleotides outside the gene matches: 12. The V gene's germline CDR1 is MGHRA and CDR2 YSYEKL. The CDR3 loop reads CASSPYLGGGGYEQYF. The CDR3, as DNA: TGCGCCAGCAGCCCATACCTAGGAGGCGGGGGCTACGAGCAGTACTTC.

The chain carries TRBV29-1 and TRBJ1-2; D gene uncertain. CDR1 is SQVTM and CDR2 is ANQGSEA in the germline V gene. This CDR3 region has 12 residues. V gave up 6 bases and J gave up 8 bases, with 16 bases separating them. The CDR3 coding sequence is TGCAGCGTGGCCGGCGTTAGGAAGGGCTACACCTTC. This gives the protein CSVAGVRKGYTF. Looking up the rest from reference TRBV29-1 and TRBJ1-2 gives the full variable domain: SAVISQKPSRDICQRGTSLTIQCQVDSQVTMMFWYRQQPGQSLTLIATANQGSEATYESGFVIDKFPISRPNLTFSTLTVSNMSPEDSSIYLCSVAGVRKGYTFGSGTRLTVV.

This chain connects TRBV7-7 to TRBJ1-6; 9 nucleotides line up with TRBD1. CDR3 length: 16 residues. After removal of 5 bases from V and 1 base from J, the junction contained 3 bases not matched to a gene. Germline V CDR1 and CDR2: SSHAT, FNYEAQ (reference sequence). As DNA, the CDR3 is TGTGCCAGCAGCCCGGGACAGGGATCCTATAATTCACCCCTCCACTTT. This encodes CASSPGQGSYNSPLHF.

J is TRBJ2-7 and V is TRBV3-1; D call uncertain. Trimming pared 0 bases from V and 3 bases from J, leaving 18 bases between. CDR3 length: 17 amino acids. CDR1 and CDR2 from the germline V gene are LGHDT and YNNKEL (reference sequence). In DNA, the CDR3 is TGTGCCAGCAGCCAAGATTTCACAAGGCTAGTAATCTACGAGCAGTACTTC. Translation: CASSQDFTRLVIYEQYF.

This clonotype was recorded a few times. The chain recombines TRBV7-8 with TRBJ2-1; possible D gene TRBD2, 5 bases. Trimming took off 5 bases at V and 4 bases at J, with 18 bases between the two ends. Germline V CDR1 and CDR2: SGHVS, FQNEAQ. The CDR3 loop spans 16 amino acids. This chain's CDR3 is CASSLGSGLIYNEQFF. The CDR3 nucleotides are TGTGCCAGCAGCCTGGGGAGCGGACTTATATACAATGAGCAGTTCTTC.

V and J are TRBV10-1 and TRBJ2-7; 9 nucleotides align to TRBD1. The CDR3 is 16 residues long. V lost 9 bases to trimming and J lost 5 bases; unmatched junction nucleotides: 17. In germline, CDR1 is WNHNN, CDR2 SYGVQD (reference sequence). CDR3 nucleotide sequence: TGCGCCAGAATGGGGACAGGGTCAATGGCGATCCACGAGCAGTACTTC. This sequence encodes CARMGTGSMAIHEQYF.

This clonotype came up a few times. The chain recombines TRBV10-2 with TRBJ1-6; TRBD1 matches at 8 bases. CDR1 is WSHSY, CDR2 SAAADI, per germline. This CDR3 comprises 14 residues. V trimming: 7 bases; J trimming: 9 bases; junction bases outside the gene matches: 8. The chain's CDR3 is CASISTGDFSPLHF. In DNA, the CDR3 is TGCGCCAGCATATCGACAGGGGATTTTTCACCCCTCCACTTT.

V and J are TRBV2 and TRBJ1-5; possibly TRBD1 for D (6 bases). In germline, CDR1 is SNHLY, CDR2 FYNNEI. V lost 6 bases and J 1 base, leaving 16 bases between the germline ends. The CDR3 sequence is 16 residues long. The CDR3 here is CASSLQGRRSNQPQHF. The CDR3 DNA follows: TGTGCCAGCAGCTTACAGGGACGGAGGAGCAATCAGCCCCAGCATTTT.

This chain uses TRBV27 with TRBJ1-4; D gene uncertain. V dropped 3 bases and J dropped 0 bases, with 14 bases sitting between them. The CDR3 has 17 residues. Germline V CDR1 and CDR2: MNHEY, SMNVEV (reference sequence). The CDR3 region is CASSFSSWETTNEKLFF. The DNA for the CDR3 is TGTGCCAGCAGTTTTTCCTCATGGGAGACAACTAATGAAAAACTGTTTTTT.

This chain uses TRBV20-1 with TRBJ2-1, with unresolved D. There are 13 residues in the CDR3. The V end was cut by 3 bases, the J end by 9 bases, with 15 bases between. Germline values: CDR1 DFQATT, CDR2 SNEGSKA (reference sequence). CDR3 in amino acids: CSARNAPRGEQFF. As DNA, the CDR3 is TGCAGTGCTAGGAATGCTCCTAGAGGTGAGCAGTTCTTC.

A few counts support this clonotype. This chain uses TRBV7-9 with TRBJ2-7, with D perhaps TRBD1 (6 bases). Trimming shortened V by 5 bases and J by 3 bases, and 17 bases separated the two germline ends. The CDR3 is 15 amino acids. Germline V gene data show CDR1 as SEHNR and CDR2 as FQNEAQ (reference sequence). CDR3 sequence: CASSQQGRSLYEQYF. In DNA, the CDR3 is TGTGCCAGCAGCCAACAGGGTCGCTCCCTCTACGAGCAGTACTTC.

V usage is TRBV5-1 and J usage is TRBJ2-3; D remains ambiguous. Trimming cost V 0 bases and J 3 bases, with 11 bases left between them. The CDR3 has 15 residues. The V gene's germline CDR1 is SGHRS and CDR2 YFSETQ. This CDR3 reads CASSLDRRLTDTQYF. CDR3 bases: TGCGCCAGCAGCTTGGATAGGAGACTGACAGATACGCAGTATTTT. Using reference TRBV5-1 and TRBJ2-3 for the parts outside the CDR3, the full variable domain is KAGVTQTPRYLIKTRGQQVTLSCSPISGHRSVSWYQQTPGQGLQFLFEYFSETQRNKGNFPGRFSGRQFSNSRSEMNVSTLELGDSALYLCASSLDRRLTDTQYFGPGTRLTVL.

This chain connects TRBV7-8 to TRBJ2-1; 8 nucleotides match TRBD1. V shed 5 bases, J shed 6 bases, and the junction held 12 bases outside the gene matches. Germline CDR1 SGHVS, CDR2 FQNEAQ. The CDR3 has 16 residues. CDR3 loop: CASSLKRQGNCNEQFF. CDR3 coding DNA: TGTGCCAGCAGCCTGAAGAGACAGGGGAACTGCAATGAGCAGTTCTTC.

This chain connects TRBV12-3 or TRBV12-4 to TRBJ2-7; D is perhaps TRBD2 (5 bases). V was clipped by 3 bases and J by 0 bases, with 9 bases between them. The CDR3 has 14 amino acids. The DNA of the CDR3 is TGTGCCAGCAGTTTTGAGGGCTCCTCCTACGAGCAGTACTTC. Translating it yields CASSFEGSSYEQYF.

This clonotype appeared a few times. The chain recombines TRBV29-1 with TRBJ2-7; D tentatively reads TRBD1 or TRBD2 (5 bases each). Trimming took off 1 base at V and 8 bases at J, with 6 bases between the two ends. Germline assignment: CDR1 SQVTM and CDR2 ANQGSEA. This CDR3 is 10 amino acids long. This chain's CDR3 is CSVEGDQQYF. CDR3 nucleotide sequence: TGCAGCGTTGAAGGGGACCAGCAGTACTTC.